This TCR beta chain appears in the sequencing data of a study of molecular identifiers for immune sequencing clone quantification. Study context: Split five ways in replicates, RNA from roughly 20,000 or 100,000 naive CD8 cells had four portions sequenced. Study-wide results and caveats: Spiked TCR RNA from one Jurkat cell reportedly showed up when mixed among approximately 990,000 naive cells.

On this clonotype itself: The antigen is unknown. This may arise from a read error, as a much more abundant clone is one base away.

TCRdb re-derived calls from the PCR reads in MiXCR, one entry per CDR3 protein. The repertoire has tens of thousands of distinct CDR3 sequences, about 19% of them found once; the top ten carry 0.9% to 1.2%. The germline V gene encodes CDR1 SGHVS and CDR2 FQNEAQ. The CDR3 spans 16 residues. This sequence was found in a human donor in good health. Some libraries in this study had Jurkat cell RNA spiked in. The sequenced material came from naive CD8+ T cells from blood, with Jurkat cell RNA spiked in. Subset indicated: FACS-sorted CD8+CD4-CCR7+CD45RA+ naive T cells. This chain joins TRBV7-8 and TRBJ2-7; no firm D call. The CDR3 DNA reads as TGTGCCAGCTGCTTAGAAGCAGGCTCGGTAACCTACGAGCAGTACTTC. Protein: CASCLEAGSVTYEQYF.